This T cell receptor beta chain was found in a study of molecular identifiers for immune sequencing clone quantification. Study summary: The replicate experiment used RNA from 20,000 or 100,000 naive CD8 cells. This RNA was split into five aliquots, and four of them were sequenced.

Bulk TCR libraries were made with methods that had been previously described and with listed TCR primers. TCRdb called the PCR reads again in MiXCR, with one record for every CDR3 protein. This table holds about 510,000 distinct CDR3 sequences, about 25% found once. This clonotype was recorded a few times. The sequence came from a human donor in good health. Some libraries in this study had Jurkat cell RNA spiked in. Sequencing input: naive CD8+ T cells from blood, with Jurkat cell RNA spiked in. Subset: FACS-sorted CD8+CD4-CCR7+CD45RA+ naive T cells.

The CDR3 DNA follows: TGCAGCGTTTTGACAGGAACCTCCTATGGCTACACCTTC. Protein sequence: CSVLTGTSYGYTF. This rearrangement joins TRBV29-1 to TRBJ1-2; the D gene is possibly TRBD1 (6 bases). V shed 5 bases and J shed 4 bases, with 14 bases lying between them. Germline V gives CDR1 SQVTM, CDR2 ANQGSEA. The length of the CDR3 is 13 residues.